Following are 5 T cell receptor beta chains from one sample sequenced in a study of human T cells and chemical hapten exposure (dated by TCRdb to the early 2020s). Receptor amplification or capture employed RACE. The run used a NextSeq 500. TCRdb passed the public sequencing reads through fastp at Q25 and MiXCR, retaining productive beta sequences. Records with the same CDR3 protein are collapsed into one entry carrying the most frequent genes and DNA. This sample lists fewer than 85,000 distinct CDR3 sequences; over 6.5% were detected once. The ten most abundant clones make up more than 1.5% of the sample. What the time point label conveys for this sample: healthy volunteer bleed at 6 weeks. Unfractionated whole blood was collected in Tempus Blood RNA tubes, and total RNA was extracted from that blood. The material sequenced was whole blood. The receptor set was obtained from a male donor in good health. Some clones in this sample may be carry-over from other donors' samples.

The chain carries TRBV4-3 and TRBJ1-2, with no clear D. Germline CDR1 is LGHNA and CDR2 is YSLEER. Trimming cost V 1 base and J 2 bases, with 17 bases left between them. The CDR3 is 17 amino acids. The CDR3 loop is CASSQGSGGSSNYGYTF. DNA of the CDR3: TGCGCCAGCAGCCAAGGGAGTGGAGGCTCTTCAAACTATGGCTACACCTTC.

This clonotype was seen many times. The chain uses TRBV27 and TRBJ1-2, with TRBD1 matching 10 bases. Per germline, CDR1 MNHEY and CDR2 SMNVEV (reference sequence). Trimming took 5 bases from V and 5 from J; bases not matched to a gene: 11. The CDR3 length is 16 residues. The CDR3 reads CASSVRQGASFYGYTF. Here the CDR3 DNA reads TGTGCCAGCAGTGTGAGACAGGGGGCATCTTTTTATGGCTACACCTTC.

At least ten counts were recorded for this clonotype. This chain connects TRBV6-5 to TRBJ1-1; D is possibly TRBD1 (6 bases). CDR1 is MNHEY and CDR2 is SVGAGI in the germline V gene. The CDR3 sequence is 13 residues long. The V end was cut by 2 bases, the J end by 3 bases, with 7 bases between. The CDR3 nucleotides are TGTGCCAGCAGTTACGCAGGGGACACTGAAGCTTTCTTT. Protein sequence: CASSYAGDTEAFF.

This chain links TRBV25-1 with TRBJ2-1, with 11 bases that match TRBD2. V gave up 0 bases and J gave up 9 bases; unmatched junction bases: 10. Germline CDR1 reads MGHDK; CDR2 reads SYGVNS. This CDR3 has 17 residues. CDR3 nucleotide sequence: TGTGCCAGCAGTGAATATTTTACTAGCGGGGGAGTAGCTGAGCAGTTCTTC. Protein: CASSEYFTSGGVAEQFF. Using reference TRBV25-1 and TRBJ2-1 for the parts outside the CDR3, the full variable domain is EADIYQTPRYLVIGTGKKITLECSQTMGHDKMYWYQQDPGMELHLIHYSYGVNSTEKGDLSSESTVSRIRTEHFPLTLESARPSHTSQYLCASSEYFTSGGVAEQFFGPGTRLTVL.

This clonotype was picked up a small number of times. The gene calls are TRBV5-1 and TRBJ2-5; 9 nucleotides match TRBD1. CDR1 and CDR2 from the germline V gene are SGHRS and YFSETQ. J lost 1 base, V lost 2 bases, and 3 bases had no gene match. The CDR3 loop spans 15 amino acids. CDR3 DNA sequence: TGCGCCAGCAGCTTCGGGACAGGGTTCCAAGAGACCCAGTACTTC. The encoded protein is CASSFGTGFQETQYF. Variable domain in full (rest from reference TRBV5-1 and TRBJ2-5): KAGVTQTPRYLIKTRGQQVTLSCSPISGHRSVSWYQQTPGQGLQFLFEYFSETQRNKGNFPGRFSGRQFSNSRSEMNVSTLELGDSALYLCASSFGTGFQETQYFGPGTRLLVL.